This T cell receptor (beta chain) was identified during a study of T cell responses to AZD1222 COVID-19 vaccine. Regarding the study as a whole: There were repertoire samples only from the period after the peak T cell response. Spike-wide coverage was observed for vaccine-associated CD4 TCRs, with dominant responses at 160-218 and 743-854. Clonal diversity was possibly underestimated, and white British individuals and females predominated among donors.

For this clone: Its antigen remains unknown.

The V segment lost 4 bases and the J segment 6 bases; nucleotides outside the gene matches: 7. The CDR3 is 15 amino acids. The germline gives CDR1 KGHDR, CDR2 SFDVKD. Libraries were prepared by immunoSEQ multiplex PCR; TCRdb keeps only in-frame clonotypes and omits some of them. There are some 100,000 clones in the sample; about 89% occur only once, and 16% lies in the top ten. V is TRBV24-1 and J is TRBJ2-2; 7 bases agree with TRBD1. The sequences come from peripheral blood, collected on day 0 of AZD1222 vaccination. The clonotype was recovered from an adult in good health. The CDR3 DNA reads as TGTGCCACCAGTGAAGGGGGCTCAGGGGCCGGGGAGCTGTTTTTT. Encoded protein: CATSEGGSGAGELFF.